This TCR beta chain derives from a study of radiotherapy plus CTLA-4 blockade in lung cancer. Across the study: An objective response was seen in roughly 20% of patients, and disease control in over 25%. The study's findings and limits: Reported findings show early blood T cell clone dynamics, with interferon-beta, best predicted response. Tumor-derived TCR clones expanded in blood after radiotherapy plus ipilimumab.

In regard to this clone: Its antigen is currently unknown.

Assay used: immunoSEQ multiplex PCR; TCRdb lists only in-frame clones, some missing. Of approximately 85,000 clones in the sample, around 83% were seen once. The study treated chemo-refractory metastatic non-small-cell lung cancer patients with focal radiation plus ipilimumab CTLA-4 blockade. Germline V gene lookup returns CDR1 ENHRY and CDR2 SYGVKD. This CDR3 region has 15 residues. Trimming removed 5 bases at V and 4 bases at J, with 17 bases between. The source is a human donor with non-small cell lung cancer that progressed on radiotherapy plus ipilimumab. Here the sequenced sample was peripheral blood, taken from a patient treated with radiotherapy plus ipilimumab. The rearrangement joins TRBV10-3 to TRBJ1-2; a weak D match, TRBD1 (5 bases). In DNA form, the CDR3 reads TGTGCCATCAGTAACATGGCAGGTGGGGGCTATGGCTACACCTTC. It codes for CAISNMAGGGYGYTF.